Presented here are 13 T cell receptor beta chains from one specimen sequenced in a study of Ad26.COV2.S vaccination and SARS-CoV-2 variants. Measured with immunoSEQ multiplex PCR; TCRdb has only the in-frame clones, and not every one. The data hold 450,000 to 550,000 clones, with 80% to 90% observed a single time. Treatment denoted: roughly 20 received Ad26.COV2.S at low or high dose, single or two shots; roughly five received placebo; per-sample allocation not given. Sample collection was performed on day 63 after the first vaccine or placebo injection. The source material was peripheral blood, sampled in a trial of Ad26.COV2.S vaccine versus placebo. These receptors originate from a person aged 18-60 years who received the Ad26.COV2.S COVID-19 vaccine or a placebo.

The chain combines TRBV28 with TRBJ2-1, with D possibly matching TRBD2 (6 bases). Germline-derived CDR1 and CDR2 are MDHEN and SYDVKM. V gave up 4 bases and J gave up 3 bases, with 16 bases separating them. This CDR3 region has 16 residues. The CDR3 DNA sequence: TGTGCCAGCAGTTGGGGGGTGGCTACTAACTACAATGAGCAGTTCTTC. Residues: CASSWGVATNYNEQFF.

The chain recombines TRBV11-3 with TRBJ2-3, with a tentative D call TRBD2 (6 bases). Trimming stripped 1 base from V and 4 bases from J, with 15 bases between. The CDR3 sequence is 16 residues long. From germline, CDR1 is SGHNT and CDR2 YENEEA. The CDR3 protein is CASSLVPQEGPDTQYF. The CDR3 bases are TGTGCCAGCAGCTTAGTCCCCCAGGAGGGACCAGATACGCAGTATTTT.

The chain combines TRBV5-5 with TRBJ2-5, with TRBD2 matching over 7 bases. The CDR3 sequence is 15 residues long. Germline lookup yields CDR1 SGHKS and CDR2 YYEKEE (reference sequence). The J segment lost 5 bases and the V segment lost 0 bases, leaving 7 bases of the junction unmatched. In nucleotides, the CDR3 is TGTGCCAGCAGCTTGGGAGGTCGGGGAGGGGAGACCCAGTACTTC. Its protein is CASSLGGRGGETQYF.

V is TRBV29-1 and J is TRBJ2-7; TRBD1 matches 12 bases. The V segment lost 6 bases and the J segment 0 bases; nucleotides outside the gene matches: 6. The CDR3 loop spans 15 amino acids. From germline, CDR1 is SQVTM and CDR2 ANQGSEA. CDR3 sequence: CSVTPGQGASYEQYF. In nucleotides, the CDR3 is TGCAGCGTGACCCCGGGACAGGGGGCCTCCTACGAGCAGTACTTC.

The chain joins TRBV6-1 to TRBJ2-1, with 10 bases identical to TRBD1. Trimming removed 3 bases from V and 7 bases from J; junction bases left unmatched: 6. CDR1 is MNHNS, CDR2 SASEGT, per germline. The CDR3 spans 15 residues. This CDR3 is CASSEETGGWNEQFF. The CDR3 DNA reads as TGTGCCAGCAGTGAGGAGACAGGGGGCTGGAATGAGCAGTTCTTC.

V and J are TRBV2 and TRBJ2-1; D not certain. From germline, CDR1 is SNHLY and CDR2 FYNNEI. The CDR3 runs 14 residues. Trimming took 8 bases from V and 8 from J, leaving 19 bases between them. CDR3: CASWAVRFQDEQFF. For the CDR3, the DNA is TGTGCCAGCTGGGCCGTTCGGTTTCAGGATGAGCAGTTCTTC.

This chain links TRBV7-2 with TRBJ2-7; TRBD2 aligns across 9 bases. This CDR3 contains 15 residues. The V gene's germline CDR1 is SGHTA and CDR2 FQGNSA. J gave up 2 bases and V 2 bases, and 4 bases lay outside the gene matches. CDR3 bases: TGTGCCAGCAGCTTATATAGCGGGAGCGCCTACGAGCAGTACGTC. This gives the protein CASSLYSGSAYEQYV.

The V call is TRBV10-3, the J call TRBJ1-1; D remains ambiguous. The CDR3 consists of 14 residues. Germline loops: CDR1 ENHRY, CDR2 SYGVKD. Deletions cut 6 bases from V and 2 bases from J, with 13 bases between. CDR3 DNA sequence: TGTGCCATCAGCATGTTAAGGGAAAACACTGAAGCTTTCTTT. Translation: CAISMLRENTEAFF.

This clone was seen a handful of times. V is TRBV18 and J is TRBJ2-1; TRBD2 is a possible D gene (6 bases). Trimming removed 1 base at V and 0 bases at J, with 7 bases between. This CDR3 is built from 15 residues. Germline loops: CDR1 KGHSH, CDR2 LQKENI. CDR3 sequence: CASSPRGGSYNEQFF. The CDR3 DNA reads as TGTGCCAGCTCACCACGGGGAGGCTCCTACAATGAGCAGTTCTTC.

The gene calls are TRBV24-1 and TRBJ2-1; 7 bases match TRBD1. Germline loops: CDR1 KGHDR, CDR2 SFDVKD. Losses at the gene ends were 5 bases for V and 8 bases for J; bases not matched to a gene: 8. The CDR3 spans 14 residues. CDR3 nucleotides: TGTGCCACCAGTGGGATCACAGGGGCCCATGAGCAGTTCTTC. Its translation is CATSGITGAHEQFF.

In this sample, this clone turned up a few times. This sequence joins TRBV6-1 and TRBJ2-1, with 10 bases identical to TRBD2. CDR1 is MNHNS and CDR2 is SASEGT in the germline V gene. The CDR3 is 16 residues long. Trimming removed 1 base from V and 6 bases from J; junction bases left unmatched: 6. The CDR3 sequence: CASSEEAGGSGNEQFF. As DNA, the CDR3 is TGTGCCAGCAGTGAAGAAGCGGGAGGGTCGGGCAATGAGCAGTTCTTC.

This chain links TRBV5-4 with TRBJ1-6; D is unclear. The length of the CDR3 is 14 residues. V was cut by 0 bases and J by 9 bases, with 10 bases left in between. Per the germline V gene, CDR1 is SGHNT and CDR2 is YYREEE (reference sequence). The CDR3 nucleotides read TGTGCCAGCAGCTTGGACCCCACCGGTTCACCCCTCCACTTT. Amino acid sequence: CASSLDPTGSPLHF.

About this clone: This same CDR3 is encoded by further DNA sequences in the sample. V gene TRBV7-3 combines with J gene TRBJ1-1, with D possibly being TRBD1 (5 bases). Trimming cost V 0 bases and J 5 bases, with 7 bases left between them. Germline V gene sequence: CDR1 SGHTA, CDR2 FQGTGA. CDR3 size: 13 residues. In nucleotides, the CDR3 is TGTGCCAGCAGCTTAACGGGGGGAACTGAAGCTTTCTTT. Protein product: CASSLTGGTEAFF.